Listed below are T cell receptor beta chains from one sample, sequenced in a study of cytomegalovirus exposure and HLA in healthy donors. Only in-frame clones appear in the TCRdb table, and some are missing; sequencing was by immunoSEQ multiplex PCR. The sample yields roughly 150,000 clones, 82% seen once. Specimen: PBMCs. The receptor source for this set is a young man in good health and CMV-seropositive. Each CDR3 is given with its conserved first and last residue. The D gene is left open where the match is weak. Size tells how often a clone was seen (once, few, many) or the class of an expanded clone, and some rows leave it out.

>TRBV7-6|TRBJ2-6|NA|TRBD1
TGTGCCTCAGGCGGACAGGGGCTGGCCGGGGCCAACGGCCTGACTTTC
CASGGQGLAGANGLTF
>TRBV7-2|TRBJ2-2|NA|NA
TGTGCCAGCAGCTTAGTAGCGCGGGCCAGGTCCGGGGAGCTGTTTTTT
CASSLVARARSGELFF
>TRBV11-2|TRBJ2-2|NA|NA
TGTGCCAGCAGCTTAGGAGGTACCGGGGAGCTGTTTTTT
CASSLGGTGELFF
>TRBV21-1|TRBJ1-3|NA|NA
TGTGCCAGCAGCACCCAGGGGAGAGCCTCTGGAAACACCATATATTTT
CASSTQGRASGNTIYF
>TRBV10-3|TRBJ1-1|NA|NA
TGTGCCATCAGTGAGGGAGGGAGTCTCGGAGAAGCTTTCTTT
CAISEGGSLGEAFF
>TRBV28|TRBJ1-5|NA|TRBD1
TGTGCCAGCAGTTTAAGGGACAGGGTGCAGCCCCAGCATTTT
CASSLRDRVQPQHF
>TRBV7-2|TRBJ2-5|NA|TRBD2
TGTGCCAGCAGTCGAAGCGGGGGGGTACAAGAGACCCAGTACTTC
CASSRSGGVQETQYF
>TRBV7-2|TRBJ2-3|NA|NA
TGTGCCAGCAGCTTAGGGCAGGGTACGCAGTATTTT
CASSLGQGTQYF
>TRBV14|TRBJ1-6|NA|TRBD1
TGTGCCAGCAGCCAAGCGACAGGGTATAATTCACCCCTCCACTTT
CASSQATGYNSPLHF
>TRBV29-1|TRBJ2-3|NA|NA
TGCAGCGTGGAGACCCCCGACAGAAACACAGATACGCAGTATTTT
CSVETPDRNTDTQYF
>TRBV19|TRBJ1-2|NA|NA
TGTGCCAGTAGTATCTCGGCCCCCGGGTATGGCTACACCTTC
CASSISAPGYGYTF
>TRBV5-6|TRBJ1-5|NA|NA
TGTGCCAGCAGCCTTATAGGAGGGAATCAGCCCCAGCATTTT
CASSLIGGNQPQHF
>TRBV4-1|TRBJ2-3|NA|TRBD2
TGCGCCAGCAGCCAAGGACGGGGGGTGACAGATACGCAGTATTTT
CASSQGRGVTDTQYF
>TRBV19|TRBJ2-7|NA|NA
TGTGCCAGTAGCCCGGAGCATCCCACCCAGCACGAGCAGTACTTC
CASSPEHPTQHEQYF
>TRBV28|TRBJ1-4|NA|NA
TGTGCCAGCAGTTTCCCCTCGAGGGGGAAGAATGAAAAACTGTTTTTT
CASSFPSRGKNEKLFF
>TRBV2|TRBJ2-1|NA|NA
TGTGCCAGCAGTGATGCGCTACGCGTAATTGAGCAGTTCTTC
CASSDALRVIEQFF
>TRBV28|TRBJ1-1|few|TRBD1
TGTGCCAGCAGTTCCGGGACAGCGAACACTGAAGCTTTCTTT
CASSSGTANTEAFF
>TRBV27|TRBJ2-7|few|NA
TGTGCCAGCAGTTTGGCCCCCTCGGGTGTCGAGCAGTACTTC
CASSLAPSGVEQYF
>TRBV19|TRBJ1-6|NA|TRBD1
TGTGCCACGGGACAGCTCGCCTCGAAGAATAATTCACCCCTCCACTTT
CATGQLASKNNSPLHF
>TRBV7-9|TRBJ1-1|NA|TRBD1
TGTTCCAGCAGCCAACGGGACAGGGACGCTTTCTTT
CSSSQRDRDAFF
>TRBV15|TRBJ2-6|NA|NA
TGTGCCACCAGCAGAGCACCGCGTTCTGGGGCCAACGTCCTGACTTTC
CATSRAPRSGANVLTF
>TRBV5-1|TRBJ1-4|NA|TRBD1
TGCGCCAGCAGCATGACCGGGACAGGGGGTGAAAAACTGTTTTTT
CASSMTGTGGEKLFF
>TRBV29-1|TRBJ2-5|NA|NA
TGCAGCGTTGGTCCGGAGCAAGAGACCCAGTACTTC
CSVGPEQETQYF
>TRBV6-1|TRBJ1-5|NA|NA
TGTGCCAGCAGTGAAGCAAACAGAGGGCTTCAGCCCCAGCATTTT
CASSEANRGLQPQHF
>TRBV9|TRBJ2-2|NA|NA
TGTGCCAGCGCGCCTATACAGGGCGCCGGGGAGCTGTTTTTT
CASAPIQGAGELFF
>TRBV2|TRBJ1-4|NA|NA
TGTGCCAGCAGTTACAGGGAAACTAATGAAAAACTGTTTTTT
CASSYRETNEKLFF
>TRBV6-1|TRBJ2-7|NA|NA
TGTGCCAGCAATCCAACAGGTACCTACGAGCAGTACTTC
CASNPTGTYEQYF
>TRBV11-3|TRBJ2-1|NA|TRBD2
TGTGCCAGCAGCTTAGATCCTAGCGGAATTTACAATGAGCAGTTCTTC
CASSLDPSGIYNEQFF
>TRBV4-2|TRBJ1-3|NA|NA
TGTGCCAGCAGCCCGTTCGGGGGGGGATCTGTGGGAAACACCATATATTTT
CASSPFGGGSVGNTIYF
>TRBV5-1|TRBJ2-7|NA|NA
TGCGCCAGCAGCTTGGGAACAGGGTACGAGCAGTACTTC
CASSLGTGYEQYF
>TRBV18|TRBJ1-1|NA|TRBD1
TGTGCCAGCTCACCACGGACAGGGAAAAACACTGAAGCTTTCTTT
CASSPRTGKNTEAFF
>TRBV6-1|TRBJ1-5|NA|NA
TGTGCCAGCAGTGAAGATTCGCCGGGAACCAATCAGCCCCAGCATTTT
CASSEDSPGTNQPQHF
>TRBV2|TRBJ2-7|NA|NA
TGTGCCAGCAGTCTTTGGAGAGACGAGCAGTACTTC
CASSLWRDEQYF
>TRBV30|TRBJ2-1|NA|TRBD2
TGTGCCTTCAACGAGCGGGGGGTCCACGGTGAGCAGTTCTTC
CAFNERGVHGEQFF
>TRBV14|TRBJ2-2|NA|NA
TGTGCCAGCAGCCAATACTTAGCGGCCCATGGGGAGCTGTTTTTT
CASSQYLAAHGELFF
>TRBV2|TRBJ1-2|NA|TRBD1
TGTGCCAGCAGTACAGGGGCGCAGGGCTATGGCTACACCTTC
CASSTGAQGYGYTF
>TRBV5-1|TRBJ1-1|once|NA
TGCGCCAGCAGCTTGGATGGCGGGATATACACTGAAGCTTTCTTT
CASSLDGGIYTEAFF
>TRBV10-2|TRBJ1-2|NA|NA
TGCGCCAGCAGTGAGGGGGACTTCTATGGCTACACCTTC
CASSEGDFYGYTF
>TRBV27|TRBJ1-3|NA|NA
TGTGCCAGCAGTGAGGGGGTGAGCTCTGGAAACACCATATATTTT
CASSEGVSSGNTIYF
>TRBV5-6|TRBJ1-5|NA|NA
TGTGCCAGCAGCTTCCAAGAGTTGAATCAGCCCCAGCATTTT
CASSFQELNQPQHF
>TRBV28|TRBJ1-5|NA|TRBD1
TGTGCCAGCAGTTTAGGGGCAGGGGGATTCAATCAGCCCCAGCATTTT
CASSLGAGGFNQPQHF
>TRBV6-6|TRBJ1-1|NA|TRBD1
TGTGCCAGCACTTGGACAGGGGGCCGGAACACTGAAGCTTTCTTT
CASTWTGGRNTEAFF
>TRBV5-1|TRBJ2-7|NA|TRBD2
TGCGCCAGCAGCCCCGGACTAGCGGGACCCGACGAGCAGTACTTC
CASSPGLAGPDEQYF
>TRBV6-1|TRBJ1-2|NA|TRBD1
TGTGCCAGCAGTGCGGGACAGGGGTGGATCTATGGCTACACCTTC
CASSAGQGWIYGYTF
>TRBV7-8|TRBJ2-7|NA|TRBD1
TGTGCCAGCACCGAAGGGGCAGGGGGCAGGTACGAGCAGTACTTC
CASTEGAGGRYEQYF
>TRBV28|TRBJ2-1|NA|TRBD1
TGTGCCAGTATTCCGGGACAGGGGGGGAATGAGCAGTTCTTC
CASIPGQGGNEQFF
>TRBV13|TRBJ1-4|NA|NA
TGTGCCAGCAGCTTAGGGGGACTACAACTGTTTTTT
CASSLGGLQLFF